This T cell receptor (beta chain) was obtained from a study of human T cells and chemical hapten exposure. Study context: Patients got weekly scalp diphenylcyclopropenone doses over the approximately 23-week study. Reading of the patch tests, which applied 0.01% DPC to the upper back, occurred at 6 days.

The junction had 6 bases not matched to a gene; V was cut back by 1 base and J by 9 bases. This CDR3 spans 14 amino acids. Germline loops: CDR1 DFQATT, CDR2 SNEGSKA (reference sequence). Noted time point: pre-sensitization, week 0. Indicated treatment: therapeutic diphenylcyclopropenone sensitization with weekly scalp DPC. Unfractionated whole blood was the source from which total RNA was extracted. Study results and limitations: Expanded TCRs showed more large CDR3 clusters than pre-sensitization or healthy control sets.

The library gave individual cDNA molecules unique molecular identifiers. A single record per CDR3 protein comes from TCRdb applying MiXCR to the RACE reads. The sample carries tens of thousands of distinct CDR3 sequences, approximately 10% recorded once. This clonotype turned up a few times. As yet, its antigen is unknown. This chain joins TRBV20-1 and TRBJ1-6; 7 bases are a match to TRBD1. The clonotype originates from a man in his fifties or sixties with alopecia areata. Some clones in this sample may be carry-over from other donors' samples. This specimen consisted of whole blood, obtained in connection with sensitization to the hapten diphenylcyclopropenone (DPC). CDR3 nucleotides: TGCAGTGCTAGAGCCGGGACAGCAACTTCACCCCTCCACTTT. This encodes CSARAGTATSPLHF.